This entry concerns a single TCR beta chain. The CDR3 spans 14 residues. Trimming pared 5 bases from V and 0 bases from J, leaving 9 bases between. Germline CDR1 and CDR2: MNHEY and SVGEGT. The data derive from a study of blood T cell repertoires in COVID-19. Ages ranged from about 18 to 89 years, with residence in approximately 25 US areas. TCRdb's table, derived via immunoSEQ multiplex PCR, lists solely in-frame clones and lacks some. In the table there are about 220,000 clones, 83% of which are singletons. This sequence originates from a woman aged 35 to 49 who had been exposed to COVID-19. Sequencing input: PBMCs or T cells enriched from blood (not recorded which). This chain links TRBV6-2 or TRBV6-3 with TRBJ2-3; D remains ambiguous. The chain's CDR3 is CASSDRYSTDTQYF. Written as DNA, the CDR3 is TGTGCCAGCAGTGATAGATACAGCACAGATACGCAGTATTTT.